A single sample gave rise to the 18 T cell receptor beta chains below, sequenced in a study of early T cells in non-severe SARS-CoV-2 infection (dated by TCRdb to the early 2020s). Library preparation used 5' RACE. Instrument used: NextSeq 500. TCRdb applied fastp at Q25 and MiXCR to the public reads, then kept only in-frame beta chains. Every distinct CDR3 protein forms one entry, paired with its most common genes and DNA. In all, the sample holds 50,000 to 65,000 distinct CDR3 sequences, and around 11% of those were seen once. The ten biggest clones cover less than 3.5% of the sample. Material: whole blood, obtained at baseline. Every receptor here comes from an adult who was a healthcare worker with PCR-confirmed SARS-CoV-2 infection or an uninfected control (not recorded which).

The chain joins TRBV19 to TRBJ2-7; TRBD2 agrees at 14 bases. Germline CDR1 and CDR2: LNHDA and SQIVND (reference sequence). The CDR3 spans 15 residues. The V segment lost 10 bases and the J segment 3 bases; nucleotides outside the gene matches: 8. CDR3 coding DNA: TGTGCCACCCGACTAGCGGGGGGGAAAAACTACGAGCAGTACTTC. The encoded protein is CATRLAGGKNYEQYF.

This clonotype has more than one count but fewer than ten. The chain has TRBV19 and TRBJ1-2, with D maybe TRBD1 (5 bases). This CDR3 contains 13 residues. Germline CDR1 is LNHDA and CDR2 is SQIVND (reference sequence). V was clipped by 7 bases and J by 8 bases, with 17 bases between them. For the CDR3, the DNA is TGTGCCAGTAACCCATCAGGGTCTCAGGGCTACACCTTC. This gives the protein CASNPSGSQGYTF.

This chain connects TRBV2 to TRBJ2-3; 12 bases are a match to TRBD1. The ends lost 5 bases at V and 4 bases at J; junction bases unmatched: 10. The CDR3 is 17 amino acids. From germline, CDR1 is SNHLY and CDR2 FYNNEI. CDR3 DNA sequence: TGTGCCAGCAGTTCCGGGACAGGGGGCGTGTGGGCAGATACGCAGTATTTT. Protein sequence: CASSSGTGGVWADTQYF.

This chain connects TRBV2 to TRBJ1-2; 7 bases line up with TRBD1. From germline, CDR1 is SNHLY and CDR2 FYNNEI. Unmatched junction bases numbered 4, after V lost 4 bases and J lost 5 bases. CDR3 length: 13 amino acids. CDR3 bases: TGTGCCAGCAGTGGTGACAGGGAATATGGCTACACCTTC. Residues: CASSGDREYGYTF. Using reference TRBV2 and TRBJ1-2 for the parts outside the CDR3, the full variable domain is EPEVTQTPSHQVTQMGQEVILRCVPISNHLYFYWYRQILGQKVEFLVSFYNNEISEKSEIFDDQFSVERPDGSNFTLKIRSTKLEDSAMYFCASSGDREYGYTFGSGTRLTVV.

This clonotype was detected ten times or more. The chain uses TRBV12-3 or TRBV12-4 and TRBJ1-2, with 7 bases that match TRBD1. J was trimmed by 1 base and V by 7 bases; bases with no gene match: 9. The CDR3 has 15 amino acids. The CDR3 protein is CASKGDSWINYGYTF. The CDR3 bases are TGTGCCAGCAAGGGGGACAGTTGGATTAACTATGGCTACACCTTC.

This clonotype was observed at least ten times. The rearrangement joins TRBV7-8 to TRBJ2-3; 8 bases are a match to TRBD2. Germline CDR1 and CDR2: SGHVS and FQNEAQ. This CDR3 has 17 residues. Trimming cost V 0 bases and J 1 base; bases outside gene matches: 6. CDR3 in amino acids: CASSLALLRGGTDTQYF. DNA of the CDR3: TGTGCCAGCAGCTTAGCGCTCTTGCGGGGGGGCACAGATACGCAGTATTTT.

This clonotype was detected many times. The CDR3 here is CASSTVPATDTQYF. Written as DNA, the CDR3 is TGTGCCAGCAGTACCGTGCCGGCCACAGATACGCAGTATTTT. The chain has TRBV12-3 or TRBV12-4 and TRBJ2-3; D gene unclear. The CDR3 spans 14 residues. V lost 5 bases, J lost 2 bases, and 11 bases lay in between.

This chain connects TRBV11-2 to TRBJ2-4; D unresolved. The V end lost 5 bases, the J end lost 0 bases, and 8 bases lay between the germline ends. This CDR3 contains 14 residues. Germline V gene lookup returns CDR1 SGHAT and CDR2 FQNNGV. CDR3: CASSRQIAKNIQYF. CDR3 nucleotides: TGTGCCAGCAGCCGACAAATAGCCAAAAACATTCAGTACTTC. Combining the CDR3 with reference TRBV11-2 and TRBJ2-4 gives the whole variable domain EAGVAQSPRYKIIEKRQSVAFWCNPISGHATLYWYQQILGQGPKLLIQFQNNGVVDDSQLPKDRFSAERLKGVDSTLKIQPAKLEDSAVYLCASSRQIAKNIQYFGAGTRLSVL.

In its sample, this clonotype was seen a few times. The chain is built from TRBV11-2 and TRBJ2-5; 10 bases line up with TRBD2. The CDR3 loop spans 13 amino acids. The germline gives CDR1 SGHAT, CDR2 FQNNGV. Unmatched junction bases numbered 2, after V lost 9 bases and J lost 1 base. CDR3 DNA: TGTGCCAGTAGCGGGGGGATCCAAGAGACCCAGTACTTC. This encodes CASSGGIQETQYF.

This clonotype was recorded at least ten times. The rearrangement joins TRBV7-2 to TRBJ1-6, with D uncertain. Trimming pared 4 bases from V and 14 bases from J, leaving 15 bases between. Per the germline V gene, CDR1 is SGHTA and CDR2 is FQGNSA. The CDR3 extends over 13 amino acids. Here the CDR3 reads CASSSGPQFTLHF. CDR3 in DNA: TGTGCCAGCAGCTCGGGCCCCCAATTCACCCTCCACTTT.

This clonotype was found a few times. The chain employs TRBV7-6 and TRBJ1-1; TRBD1 is a possible D gene (5 bases). The CDR3 covers 16 residues. V was clipped by 2 bases and J by 1 base, with 14 bases between them. The germline CDR1 and CDR2 sequences are SGHVS and FNYEAQ. The CDR3: CASSLKLTGPNTEAFF. CDR3 sequence (DNA): TGTGCCAGCAGCTTAAAGTTAACGGGGCCGAACACTGAAGCTTTCTTT.

This clonotype was counted many times. The V and J genes are TRBV5-1 and TRBJ2-5; the D gene is possibly TRBD2 (6 bases). The CDR3 has 15 amino acids. CDR1 and CDR2 from the germline V gene are SGHRS and YFSETQ. The ends were cut back, 0 bases at V and 4 bases at J, with 13 bases in the middle. The CDR3 nucleotides are TGCGCCAGCAGCTTGGTTCAATCCGGGGGAGAGACCCAGTACTTC. Protein product: CASSLVQSGGETQYF.

The V gene is TRBV6-2 or TRBV6-3, the J gene TRBJ2-1; perhaps D is TRBD1 or TRBD2 (6 bases each). V was clipped by 5 bases and J by 7 bases, with 30 bases between them. CDR1 is MNHEY and CDR2 is SVGEGT in the germline V gene. The CDR3 covers 19 residues. The CDR3: CASSARNTGKRGARNEQFF. DNA of the CDR3: TGTGCCAGCAGTGCACGGAACACGGGGAAAAGGGGGGCAAGGAATGAGCAGTTCTTC.

This clonotype appeared a few times. The genes are TRBV5-1 and TRBJ2-2; tentatively, D is TRBD1 (5 bases). Germline values: CDR1 SGHRS, CDR2 YFSETQ. The CDR3 totals 14 residues. The V end lost 2 bases, the J end lost 0 bases, and 5 bases lay between the germline ends. CDR3: CASSLQANTGELFF. In DNA form, the CDR3 reads TGCGCCAGCAGCTTACAGGCGAACACCGGGGAGCTGTTTTTT.

This chain joins TRBV6-2 or TRBV6-3 and TRBJ1-2; perhaps TRBD1 as D (6 bases). The CDR3 contains 13 residues. CDR1 is MNHEY, CDR2 SVGEGT, per germline. Deletions cut 6 bases from V and 4 bases from J, with 12 bases between. The CDR3 DNA follows: TGTGCCAGCAGGAACAGGGACTTCTATGGCTACACCTTC. Translation: CASRNRDFYGYTF.

This clonotype was detected ten times or more. CDR3 in amino acids: CASSLISGGPNEQFF. The DNA for the CDR3 is TGTGCCAGCAGCTTAATCTCGGGCGGACCTAATGAGCAGTTCTTC. The chain is built from TRBV7-3 and TRBJ2-1, with no clear D. The CDR3 totals 15 residues. Trimming took 1 base from V and 7 from J, leaving 14 bases between them. Germline V CDR1 and CDR2: SGHTA, FQGTGA.

Only a few counts were recorded for this clonotype. The rearrangement uses TRBV7-2 and TRBJ1-1, with D hard to call. The CDR3 has 12 amino acids. Trimming left V 5 bases short and J 5 bases short, with 9 bases between. Germline CDR1 reads SGHTA; CDR2 reads FQGNSA. CDR3 sequence reads: CASSPVRTEAFF. As DNA, the CDR3 is TGTGCCAGCAGCCCCGTTCGGACTGAAGCTTTCTTT.

There are a few counts of this clonotype. J is TRBJ1-4 and V is TRBV12-3 or TRBV12-4, with a weak D call TRBD1 (5 bases). This CDR3 region has 15 residues. Between the trimmed V and J ends, which lost 3 bases and 4 bases, there was a span of 12 bases. For the CDR3, the DNA is TGTGCCAGCAGTTTTAGGGGCAGTGGTAATGAAAAACTGTTTTTT. Translation gives CASSFRGSGNEKLFF.